The clone carrying this TCR beta chain was found a few times. The antigen is not known. It was with 60 Vbeta and 13 Jbeta primers that the PCR ran. Libraries were prepared by immunoSEQ multiplex PCR; TCRdb keeps only in-frame clonotypes and omits some of them. The table records about 160,000 clones, about four fifths of them present only once. These data are taken from a study of cytomegalovirus exposure and HLA in healthy donors. Study-level points and caveats: A later analysis reportedly found fewer N-insertions in an Asian-associated ancestry cluster than the roughly 680-donor mean. The authors later linked a missense DCLRE1C variant to TCR beta V- and J-gene trimming. A later analysis found TCR association rates differed by HLA locus, highest for DRB1 and lowest for HLA-C.

The TCR originated in a girl aged 10 to 17 in good health and CMV-seropositive. Sequenced input: PBMCs.

CDR3 sequence: CAATDSRNQPQHF. The DNA of the CDR3 is TGTGCCGCAACGGACAGCCGCAATCAGCCCCAGCATTTT. The chain is built from TRBV6-1 and TRBJ1-5; D is possibly TRBD1 (6 bases). Per the germline V gene, CDR1 is MNHNS and CDR2 is SASEGT. The CDR3 length is 13 residues. Trimming took 11 bases from V and 2 from J, leaving 13 bases between them.